The next 19 T cell receptor beta chains were all read from a single sample in a study of human T cells and chemical hapten exposure. MiXCR, applied by TCRdb to the RACE reads, yields one record per CDR3 protein. Of tens of thousands of distinct CDR3 sequences listed, 7.4% were seen once; the top ten hold roughly 9.2%. Described time point: healthy volunteer bleed at 2 weeks. Total RNA was isolated from unfractionated whole blood. Sequenced: whole blood. The receptor source for this set is a human donor in good health. Some clones in this sample may be carry-over from other donors' samples.

In this sample, this clonotype turned up once. A much larger clonotype is one base distant, so this may be a read error. The chain joins TRBV29-1 to TRBJ2-5; TRBD1 matches 7 bases. This CDR3 is 12 amino acids long. Germline CDR1 and CDR2: SQVTM and ANQGSEA. CDR3 sequence reads: CSVDRQGETQSF. The CDR3 coding sequence is TGCAGCGTTGATCGACAGGGCGAGACCCAGTCCTTC.

This clonotype was found many times. The V gene is TRBV11-2, the J gene TRBJ2-7; 8 nucleotides line up with TRBD2. V lost 5 bases, J lost 3 bases, and 9 bases stayed unmatched. The germline gives CDR1 SGHAT, CDR2 FQNNGV. The CDR3 has 15 amino acids. DNA for the CDR3: TGTGCCAGCAGCCGCCTTCCGGGGGGGCTCTACGAGCAGTACTTC. It codes for CASSRLPGGLYEQYF.

The sample holds a few counts of this clonotype. This sequence joins TRBV4-1 and TRBJ1-5; TRBD1 might be the D (5 bases). Germline V gene lookup returns CDR1 MGHRA and CDR2 YSYEKL. Trimming pared 0 bases from V and 2 bases from J, leaving 8 bases between. The CDR3 has 15 amino acids. Here the CDR3 reads CASSQDGRGNQPQHF. CDR3 bases: TGCGCCAGCAGCCAAGATGGCAGGGGCAATCAGCCCCAGCATTTT.

The chain has TRBV19 and TRBJ2-5, with D uncertain. Germline CDR1 and CDR2: LNHDA and SQIVND (reference sequence). This CDR3 region has 14 residues. Trimming took off 7 bases at V and 0 bases at J, with 12 bases between the two ends. The CDR3 protein is CASTPHQDQETQYF. The CDR3 region has the DNA TGTGCCAGTACCCCCCACCAGGACCAAGAGACCCAGTACTTC. The full variable domain, completed using reference TRBV19 and TRBJ2-5, is DGGITQSPKYLFRKEGQNVTLSCEQNLNHDAMYWYRQDPGQGLRLIYYSQIVNDFQKGDIAEGYSVSREKKESFPLTVTSAQKNPTAFYLCASTPHQDQETQYFGPGTRLLVL.

By sample fraction, this clonotype is medium-sized. The CDR3 loop reads CASKELADSTDTQYF. DNA of the CDR3: TGCGCCAGCAAAGAACTAGCGGACAGCACAGATACGCAGTATTTT. The V and J genes are TRBV10-2 and TRBJ2-3; TRBD2 agrees at 8 bases. The ends lost 7 bases at V and 0 bases at J; junction bases unmatched: 6. The length of the CDR3 is 15 residues. Per germline, CDR1 WSHSY and CDR2 SAAADI.

This clonotype was found many times. The gene calls are TRBV4-2 and TRBJ2-4; D is undetermined. Trimming left V 5 bases short and J 2 bases short, with 13 bases between. This CDR3 contains 15 residues. The germline CDR1 and CDR2 sequences are LGHNA and YNFKEQ. CDR3: CASSSLGHSKNIQYF. CDR3 in DNA: TGTGCCAGCAGCTCCCTTGGCCACTCCAAAAACATTCAGTACTTC.

The chain recombines TRBV12-3 or TRBV12-4 with TRBJ1-1; weak D call: TRBD1 (5 bases). V lost 6 bases and J lost 8, with 19 bases in between. The CDR3 is made up of 14 amino acids. CDR3 coding DNA: TGTGCCAGCAGCCCCCTCCCCGGGGCACTGGAAGCTTTCTTT. Protein sequence: CASSPLPGALEAFF.

This clonotype has ten or more counts. The gene calls are TRBV28 and TRBJ2-1, with 14 bases identical to TRBD2. Losses at the gene ends were 5 bases for V and 10 bases for J; bases not matched to a gene: 7. This CDR3 contains 15 residues. Germline V gives CDR1 MDHEN, CDR2 SYDVKM. The CDR3 DNA sequence: TGTGCCAGCAGTAAGACTAGCGGGAGGGAAGGGGAGCAGTTCTTC. The encoded protein is CASSKTSGREGEQFF.

This chain uses TRBV6-5 with TRBJ1-1; TRBD1 matches at 7 bases. This CDR3 region has 19 residues. With 0 bases clipped from V and 3 bases from J, the junction kept 16 bases outside the gene matches. Germline loops: CDR1 MNHEY, CDR2 SVGAGI. This CDR3 is CASSYSRSLQGRRDTEAFF. The CDR3, as DNA: TGTGCCAGCAGTTACTCGAGGAGTTTACAGGGGAGAAGGGACACTGAAGCTTTCTTT.

The chain is built from TRBV6-6 and TRBJ2-6; D might be TRBD2 (5 bases). The CDR3 totals 15 residues. Germline assignment: CDR1 MNHNY and CDR2 SVGAGI (reference sequence). V was pared by 6 bases and J by 0 bases, with 9 bases between. CDR3 sequence: CASRLGGSGANVLTF. Written as DNA, the CDR3 is TGTGCCAGCAGGCTAGGAGGCTCTGGGGCCAACGTCCTGACTTTC.

This clonotype was seen a few times. The chain recombines TRBV20-1 with TRBJ2-3, with D tentatively TRBD2 (5 bases). Germline lookup yields CDR1 DFQATT and CDR2 SNEGSKA (reference sequence). V gave up 1 base and J gave up 6 bases, with 14 bases separating them. This CDR3 is 14 amino acids long. The CDR3 DNA reads as TGCAGTGCTAGAGGTGGCGGGCGAGGGGATACGCAGTATTTT. Residues: CSARGGGRGDTQYF.

The gene calls are TRBV7-2 and TRBJ2-6, with D possibly being TRBD1 or TRBD2 (5 bases each). Between the trimmed V and J ends, which lost 1 base and 4 bases, there was a span of 11 bases. Germline CDR1 and CDR2: SGHTA and FQGNSA. The CDR3 is 16 amino acids. The CDR3 spells CASSLGTGLGANVLTF. Written as DNA, the CDR3 is TGTGCCAGCAGCTTAGGAACGGGGCTCGGGGCCAACGTCCTGACTTTC.

This clonotype was seen at least ten times. Here the CDR3 DNA reads TGTGCCAGCAGCCCAACTAGCGGACTTACCTACGAGCAGTACTTC. This gives the protein CASSPTSGLTYEQYF. The rearrangement uses TRBV25-1 and TRBJ2-7, with 8 bases that match TRBD2. Trimming cost V 6 bases and J 2 bases; bases outside gene matches: 9. The CDR3 runs to 15 residues. Per germline, CDR1 MGHDK and CDR2 SYGVNS.

This clonotype was seen more than once but under ten times. The V call is TRBV7-9, the J call TRBJ2-7; 9 nucleotides match TRBD2. Germline assignment: CDR1 SEHNR and CDR2 FQNEAQ (reference sequence). The CDR3 spans 16 residues. J lost 3 bases, V lost 1 base, and 7 bases had no gene match. This CDR3 reads CASSLVSGSSYYEQYF. The CDR3 bases are TGTGCCAGCAGCTTAGTTAGCGGGAGTTCCTACTACGAGCAGTACTTC.

This clonotype was found many times. The chain is built from TRBV12-3 or TRBV12-4 and TRBJ1-1; the D gene is possibly TRBD1 (6 bases). With 0 bases removed from V and 3 bases from J, the gap between germline ends came to 11 bases. The CDR3 extends over 15 amino acids. The CDR3 here is CASSLALGGYTEAFF. CDR3 nucleotide sequence: TGTGCCAGCAGTTTAGCGCTAGGGGGTTACACTGAAGCTTTCTTT.

The V gene is TRBV27, the J gene TRBJ2-1; D is tentatively TRBD1 or TRBD2 (5 bases each). This CDR3 is 15 amino acids long. Germline V gene sequence: CDR1 MNHEY, CDR2 SMNVEV (reference sequence). Trimming pared 5 bases from V and 0 bases from J, leaving 11 bases between. The CDR3 here is CASSPQGASYNEQFF. The CDR3 DNA sequence: TGTGCCAGCAGTCCCCAGGGAGCCTCCTACAATGAGCAGTTCTTC.

The V call is TRBV10-3, the J call TRBJ1-1; 10 nucleotides line up with TRBD1. The CDR3 extends over 17 amino acids. With 4 bases clipped from V and 1 base from J, the junction kept 9 bases outside the gene matches. The germline V gene has CDR1 ENHRY and CDR2 SYGVKD. The CDR3 DNA reads TGTGCCATCAGTGGGGGACAGGGGAGGAGTGGGAACACTGAAGCTTTCTTT. Translation: CAISGGQGRSGNTEAFF.

CDR3 residues: CASSTDGQQNTEAFF. The DNA of the CDR3 is TGCGCCAGCAGCACTGACGGACAGCAGAACACTGAAGCTTTCTTT. This chain uses TRBV5-1 with TRBJ1-1; a possible D gene is TRBD1 (6 bases). Germline V gene lookup returns CDR1 SGHRS and CDR2 YFSETQ. V was shortened by 4 bases and J by 1 base, with 14 bases between the two germline ends. The CDR3 consists of 15 residues.

The chain has TRBV20-1 and TRBJ1-5; D is unresolved. This CDR3 is built from 13 residues. The germline gives CDR1 DFQATT, CDR2 SNEGSKA (reference sequence). The V end was cut by 0 bases, the J end by 5 bases, with 8 bases between. As DNA, the CDR3 is TGCAGTGCTAGAGAGACCTTCGATCAGCCCCAGCATTTT. Its protein is CSARETFDQPQHF.